Each of the 5 T cell receptor beta chains below was sequenced from the same sample in a study of shared clonotypes between healthy human individuals. Libraries were prepared by immunoSEQ multiplex PCR; TCRdb keeps only in-frame clonotypes and omits some of them. Of about 480,000 clones in the sample, approximately 79% were seen once. The sequencing sample was made of PBMCs. The receptors stem from a woman in her thirties or forties in good health. Some clones in this sample may be carry-over from other donors' samples.

This chain uses TRBV30 with TRBJ2-7; a weak D match, TRBD2 (6 bases). This CDR3 has 15 amino acids. Germline V lookup: CDR1 GTSNPN, CDR2 SVGIG (reference sequence). The V end lost 0 bases, the J end lost 0 bases, and 12 bases lay between the germline ends. The CDR3 sequence is CAWSVALASSYEQYF. The CDR3 bases are TGTGCCTGGAGTGTAGCTCTAGCGAGCTCCTACGAGCAGTACTTC.

This chain joins TRBV6-4 and TRBJ2-2; D is unresolved. The CDR3 loop spans 17 amino acids. V dropped 0 bases and J dropped 7 bases, with 18 bases sitting between them. From germline, CDR1 is MRHNA and CDR2 SNTAGT. This chain's CDR3 is CASSDSLVPRWGGELFF. In nucleotides, the CDR3 is TGTGCCAGCAGTGACTCCCTAGTCCCGAGATGGGGCGGGGAGCTGTTTTTT.

Comments on this clone: Other DNA sequences in this specimen translate into the identical CDR3. V gene TRBV29-1 combines with J gene TRBJ1-1, with 7 bases aligning to TRBD1. Germline loops: CDR1 SQVTM, CDR2 ANQGSEA. CDR3 size: 13 residues. With 7 bases clipped from V and 0 bases from J, the junction kept 5 bases outside the gene matches. Here the CDR3 DNA reads TGCAGCGCCGGGGACAGTCTGAACACTGAAGCTTTCTTT. As protein: CSAGDSLNTEAFF.

The CDR3 loop is CASSLNTGSPTDTQYF. DNA for the CDR3: TGTGCCAGCAGCTTAAATACGGGGAGCCCCACAGATACGCAGTATTTT. The chain joins TRBV7-3 to TRBJ2-3, with D perhaps TRBD2 (5 bases). The germline V gene encodes CDR1 SGHTA and CDR2 FQGTGA. Trimming shortened V by 1 base and J by 2 bases, and 13 bases separated the two germline ends. This CDR3 is built from 16 residues.

The V call is TRBV19, the J call TRBJ2-5; 12 bases are shared with TRBD2. This CDR3 is 13 amino acids long. V was clipped by 7 bases and J by 5 bases; unmatched bases: 2. The germline CDR1 and CDR2 sequences are LNHDA and SQIVND (reference sequence). In DNA form, the CDR3 reads TGTGCCAGTACTACTAGCGGGAGGGAGACCCAGTACTTC. Protein: CASTTSGRETQYF.